The 27 T cell receptor beta chains below were found in one sample sequenced in a study of cytomegalovirus exposure and HLA in healthy donors. Clones were sequenced by immunoSEQ multiplex PCR, and TCRdb holds only the in-frame ones, with some missing. The sample includes about 130,000 clones, about 90% of them seen just once. Material for sequencing was PBMCs. The receptors originated from a woman aged 30 to 39 in good health and CMV-seropositive.

J is TRBJ2-5 and V is TRBV5-1; no firm D call. Germline V gives CDR1 SGHRS, CDR2 YFSETQ. This CDR3 is built from 13 residues. V shed 0 bases and J shed 2 bases, with 5 bases lying between them. The CDR3 sequence is CASSLDRQETQYF. CDR3 nucleotides: TGCGCCAGCAGCTTGGACAGACAAGAGACCCAGTACTTC.

This chain connects TRBV5-4 to TRBJ2-5; 7 bases are shared with TRBD2. Germline V gives CDR1 SGHNT, CDR2 YYREEE (reference sequence). The CDR3 runs 15 residues. The V segment lost 2 bases and the J segment 5 bases; nucleotides outside the gene matches: 9. CDR3 sequence (DNA): TGTGCCAGCAGCTTAGACGGGGGGAAAGGGGAGACCCAGTACTTC. Its protein product is CASSLDGGKGETQYF.

The chain has TRBV28 and TRBJ1-5; 7 nucleotides align to TRBD1. From germline, CDR1 is MDHEN and CDR2 SYDVKM. Trimming removed 4 bases from V and 0 bases from J; junction bases left unmatched: 15. This CDR3 is 19 amino acids long. CDR3 sequence: CASSSASGTEPHSNQPQHF. The CDR3 bases are TGTGCCAGCAGTTCCGCATCCGGGACAGAACCACATAGCAATCAGCCCCAGCATTTT.

The chain uses TRBV6-6 and TRBJ2-2; TRBD2 aligns across 8 bases. CDR3 length equals 15 residues. V lost 4 bases, J lost 5 bases, and 6 bases stayed unmatched. Germline loops: CDR1 MNHNY, CDR2 SVGAGI (reference sequence). The CDR3 nucleotides are TGTGCCAGCAGTTGGGGAGCGGGGGAGACCGGGGAGCTGTTTTTT. Amino acid sequence: CASSWGAGETGELFF.

J is TRBJ1-6 and V is TRBV7-2, with D possibly being TRBD1 (5 bases). The germline gives CDR1 SGHTA, CDR2 FQGNSA. This CDR3 spans 14 amino acids. The germline V and J ends were trimmed by 4 bases and 10 bases, with 14 bases remaining between them. The CDR3 nucleotides are TGTGCCAGCAGCTCCGTAGCTCAGGGCTCACCCCTCCACTTT. Its protein product is CASSSVAQGSPLHF.

The chain is built from TRBV28 and TRBJ1-5; D gene ambiguous. This CDR3 region has 12 residues. V lost 8 bases to trimming and J lost 3 bases, with 8 bases between them. Germline CDR1 MDHEN, CDR2 SYDVKM. The CDR3 sequence: CASSTVNQPQHF. CDR3 nucleotides: TGTGCCAGCTCCACGGTCAATCAGCCCCAGCATTTT.

This chain uses TRBV5-4 with TRBJ1-1; 7 bases fit TRBD1. V trimming: 2 bases; J trimming: 1 base; junction bases outside the gene matches: 2. Per the germline V gene, CDR1 is SGHNT and CDR2 is YYREEE (reference sequence). The CDR3 is 14 residues long. The CDR3 reads CASSFDRENTEAFF. CDR3 bases: TGTGCCAGCAGCTTCGACAGGGAGAACACTGAAGCTTTCTTT.

This clone is a singleton in its sample. The chain has TRBV27 and TRBJ2-3, with TRBD2 as a possible D gene (6 bases). This CDR3 contains 14 residues. Germline V lookup: CDR1 MNHEY, CDR2 SMNVEV (reference sequence). Trimming pared 5 bases from V and 1 base from J, leaving 10 bases between. CDR3 region: CASSPQRGTDTQYF. As DNA, the CDR3 is TGTGCCAGCAGTCCTCAGCGGGGCACAGATACGCAGTATTTT.

The chain uses TRBV6-5 and TRBJ2-1; 7 bases are shared with TRBD1. V lost 4 bases to trimming and J lost 5 bases; unmatched junction nucleotides: 8. CDR3 length: 15 amino acids. Germline V gene lookup returns CDR1 MNHEY and CDR2 SVGAGI. CDR3 in DNA: TGTGCCAGCAGTTCCGAGACAGGGAAGGACAATGAGCAGTTCTTC. Translating gives CASSSETGKDNEQFF.

J is TRBJ2-1 and V is TRBV6-1; tentative D call: TRBD1 (5 bases). The germline gives CDR1 MNHNS, CDR2 SASEGT. Between the trimmed V and J ends, which lost 2 bases and 3 bases, there was a span of 14 bases. This CDR3 region has 16 residues. The chain's CDR3 is CASSESAGLGYNEQFF. For the CDR3, the DNA is TGTGCCAGCAGTGAAAGTGCAGGGTTGGGCTACAATGAGCAGTTCTTC.

The V call is TRBV4-1, the J call TRBJ2-7, with TRBD2 matching 7 bases. Germline CDR1 reads MGHRA; CDR2 reads YSYEKL. V gave up 4 bases and J gave up 2 bases; unmatched junction bases: 8. The CDR3 is 15 amino acids. The CDR3 coding sequence is TGCGCCAGCAGCCCGGCTTTGGGGGGGGCCTACGAGCAGTACTTC. Protein: CASSPALGGAYEQYF.

V usage is TRBV5-6 and J usage is TRBJ2-7; 7 bases line up with TRBD1. The V gene's germline CDR1 is SGHDT and CDR2 YYEEEE. This CDR3 contains 12 residues. J was trimmed by 1 base and V by 8 bases; bases with no gene match: 3. CDR3 region: CARMTGSYEQYF. The DNA of the CDR3 is TGTGCCAGAATGACAGGGTCCTACGAGCAGTACTTC.

This chain connects TRBV7-9 to TRBJ2-5, with TRBD1 matching 7 bases. Germline V gene lookup returns CDR1 SEHNR and CDR2 FQNEAQ (reference sequence). Trimming removed 5 bases from V and 4 bases from J; junction bases left unmatched: 16. CDR3 size: 17 residues. The CDR3 DNA reads as TGTGCCAGCAGCACGACCCTCCTTCCGGGACAGTCAGAGACCCAGTACTTC. It translates to CASSTTLLPGQSETQYF.

This clone appeared a single time. V usage is TRBV5-1 and J usage is TRBJ2-5, with TRBD1 matching 7 bases. The CDR3 loop spans 15 amino acids. Germline-derived CDR1 and CDR2 are SGHRS and YFSETQ. V was clipped by 3 bases and J by 5 bases; unmatched bases: 10. The CDR3 sequence is CASSSGTALGETQYF. The CDR3 coding sequence is TGCGCCAGCAGCTCGGGGACAGCCTTGGGGGAGACCCAGTACTTC. Full variable domain (outside the CDR3, taken from reference TRBV5-1 and TRBJ2-5): KAGVTQTPRYLIKTRGQQVTLSCSPISGHRSVSWYQQTPGQGLQFLFEYFSETQRNKGNFPGRFSGRQFSNSRSEMNVSTLELGDSALYLCASSSGTALGETQYFGPGTRLLVL.

This chain links TRBV4-1 with TRBJ2-3, with 10 bases matching TRBD1. The CDR3 has 16 residues. Germline V lookup: CDR1 MGHRA, CDR2 YSYEKL. V lost 4 bases and J lost 1; bases outside the gene matches: 5. This CDR3 is CASSLDRGPGTDTQYF. CDR3 in DNA: TGCGCCAGCAGCCTAGACAGGGGGCCAGGCACAGATACGCAGTATTTT.

The chain combines TRBV7-6 with TRBJ1-5; possible D gene TRBD1, 6 bases. The CDR3 sequence is 14 residues long. CDR1 is SGHVS, CDR2 FNYEAQ, per germline. V was trimmed by 1 base and J by 7 bases, leaving 11 bases between them. The CDR3: CASSLEQGIQPQHF. DNA for the CDR3: TGTGCCAGCAGCTTAGAACAGGGCATCCAGCCCCAGCATTTT.

This chain joins TRBV28 and TRBJ1-5; possibly TRBD1 for D (6 bases). Trimming removed 5 bases at V and 3 bases at J, with 14 bases between. Germline-derived CDR1 and CDR2 are MDHEN and SYDVKM. The CDR3 length is 15 residues. CDR3 residues: CASSTYGQINQPQHF. As DNA, the CDR3 is TGTGCCAGCAGTACGTATGGACAGATCAATCAGCCCCAGCATTTT.

The chain is built from TRBV5-6 and TRBJ2-7; no definite D call. Trimming left V 0 bases short and J 4 bases short, with 8 bases between. The CDR3 contains 13 residues. CDR1 and CDR2 (germline): SGHDT, YYEEEE. The CDR3 nucleotides read TGTGCCAGCAGCTTGGGAGAATCTTACGAGCAGTACTTC. Amino acids: CASSLGESYEQYF. Full variable domain (remainder filled in from reference TRBV5-6 and TRBJ2-7): DAGVTQSPTHLIKTRGQQVTLRCSPKSGHDTVSWYQQALGQGPQFIFQYYEEEERQRGNFPDRFSGHQFPNYSSELNVNALLLGDSALYLCASSLGESYEQYFGPGTRLTVT.

This chain joins TRBV6-5 and TRBJ1-1, with unresolved D. Trimming cost V 5 bases and J 5 bases, with 15 bases left between them. Germline values: CDR1 MNHEY, CDR2 SVGAGI. The CDR3 loop spans 14 amino acids. Here the CDR3 DNA reads TGTGCCAGCAGTCTCCCGGGTGGTGGAACTGAAGCTTTCTTT. Its protein is CASSLPGGGTEAFF.

The chain recombines TRBV4-1 with TRBJ2-7; 11 bases agree with TRBD2. This CDR3 contains 15 residues. Trimming at V came to 4 bases and at J to 2 bases, leaving 4 bases not matched to a gene. CDR1 is MGHRA and CDR2 is YSYEKL in the germline V gene. The CDR3: CASSRGTSGTYEQYF. CDR3 bases: TGCGCCAGCAGCCGCGGGACTAGCGGTACCTACGAGCAGTACTTC.

V gene TRBV7-6 combines with J gene TRBJ2-1, with 10 bases identical to TRBD2. The CDR3 extends over 16 amino acids. Trimming cost V 5 bases and J 6 bases; bases outside gene matches: 10. The germline V gene has CDR1 SGHVS and CDR2 FNYEAQ. The CDR3 region is CASSPFSGRIGNEQFF. CDR3 DNA: TGTGCCAGCAGCCCTTTTAGCGGGAGGATTGGCAATGAGCAGTTCTTC.

In this sample, this clone turned up once. The chain is built from TRBV2 and TRBJ1-2; unclear D gene. V lost 10 bases to trimming and J lost 7 bases, with 13 bases between them. The CDR3 has 11 residues. Germline V gives CDR1 SNHLY, CDR2 FYNNEI. Here the CDR3 reads CATREMSGYTF. The CDR3 nucleotides read TGTGCCACCCGGGAGATGTCTGGCTACACCTTC.

Only one count was recorded for this clone. This rearrangement joins TRBV9 to TRBJ1-1, with 8 bases lining up with TRBD1. J lost 4 bases, V lost 0 bases, and 5 bases had no gene match. Germline CDR1 and CDR2: SGDLS and YYNGEE. The CDR3 has 15 residues. This chain's CDR3 is CASSVGQGWGTEAFF. CDR3 DNA sequence: TGTGCCAGCAGCGTAGGACAGGGGTGGGGCACTGAAGCTTTCTTT.

The chain uses TRBV4-1 and TRBJ1-2; TRBD1 might be the D (6 bases). Germline V lookup: CDR1 MGHRA, CDR2 YSYEKL. The CDR3 is 14 amino acids. V was trimmed by 1 base and J by 3 bases, leaving 9 bases between them. CDR3 amino acids: CASSQGAGDYGYTF. In DNA form, the CDR3 reads TGCGCCAGCAGCCAAGGGGCAGGGGACTATGGCTACACCTTC.

The chain couples TRBV4-1 to TRBJ2-1; TRBD1 agrees at 9 bases. This CDR3 has 17 residues. Germline-derived CDR1 and CDR2 are MGHRA and YSYEKL. V trimming: 3 bases; J trimming: 2 bases; junction bases outside the gene matches: 8. The CDR3 nucleotides are TGCGCCAGCAGCCATGGAGGACAGGGGTGGACCTACAATGAGCAGTTCTTC. Translation: CASSHGGQGWTYNEQFF.

A single count supports this clone. The chain carries TRBV13 and TRBJ1-3; D unclear. Germline-derived CDR1 and CDR2 are PRHDT and FYEKMQ (reference sequence). V was clipped by 3 bases and J by 4 bases, with 7 bases between them. The CDR3 has 13 amino acids. Written as DNA, the CDR3 is TGTGCCAGCAGCTTGGGGAGGGGAAACACCATATATTTT. This encodes CASSLGRGNTIYF.

The genes are TRBV6-6 and TRBJ2-7; a possible D gene is TRBD2 (5 bases). The ends were cut back, 0 bases at V and 6 bases at J, with 9 bases in the middle. The CDR3 length is 13 residues. Germline V gene data show CDR1 as MNHNY and CDR2 as SVGAGI (reference sequence). CDR3 sequence reads: CASSYSVGGEQYF. Written as DNA, the CDR3 is TGTGCCAGCAGTTACTCGGTAGGAGGCGAGCAGTACTTC.